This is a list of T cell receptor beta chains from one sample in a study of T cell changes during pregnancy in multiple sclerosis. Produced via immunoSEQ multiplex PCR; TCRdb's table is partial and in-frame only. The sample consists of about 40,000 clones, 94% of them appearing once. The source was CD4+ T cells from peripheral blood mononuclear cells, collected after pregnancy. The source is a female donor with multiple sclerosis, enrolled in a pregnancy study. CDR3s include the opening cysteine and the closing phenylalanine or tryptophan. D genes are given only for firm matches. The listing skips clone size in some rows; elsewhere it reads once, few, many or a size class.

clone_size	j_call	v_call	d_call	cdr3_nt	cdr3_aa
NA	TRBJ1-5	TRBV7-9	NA	TGTGCCAGCAGCTTTGCGGGGGGTGGTCAGCCCCAGCATTTT	CASSFAGGGQPQHF
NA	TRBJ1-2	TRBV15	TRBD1	TGTGCCACCATCCCGGACAGGGGGCTTGGTGGCTACACCTTC	CATIPDRGLGGYTF
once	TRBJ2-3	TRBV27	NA	TGTGCCAGCAGTCGCCCAAGCGGGAGCACAGATACGCAGTATTTT	CASSRPSGSTDTQYF
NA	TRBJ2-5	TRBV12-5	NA	TGTGCTAGTGGGATGGGGCGGGGTTTAAAGGAGACCCAGTACTTC	CASGMGRGLKETQYF
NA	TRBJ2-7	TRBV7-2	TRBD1	TGTGCCAGCAGCTTAGGGGGGACAGCAGGTCCCTACGAGCAGTACTTC	CASSLGGTAGPYEQYF
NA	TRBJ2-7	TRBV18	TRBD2	TGTGCCAGCTCACCACCGGTTGGGACTAGCGGAACCAACTACGAGCAGTACTTC	CASSPPVGTSGTNYEQYF
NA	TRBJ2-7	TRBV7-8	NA	TGTGCCAGCAGCTTAGCGCGGGGAGGTTCCGAGCAGTACTTC	CASSLARGGSEQYF
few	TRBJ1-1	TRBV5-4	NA	TGTGCCAGCAGCCCCGGGGGCACTGAAGCTTTCTTT	CASSPGGTEAFF
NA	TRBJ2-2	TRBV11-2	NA	TGTGCCAGCAGACGACAGCCGAACACCGGGGAGCTGTTTTTT	CASRRQPNTGELFF
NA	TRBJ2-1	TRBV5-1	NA	TGCGCCAGCAGCTTGGCCGTACAGTCAAATTACAATGAGCAGTTCTTC	CASSLAVQSNYNEQFF
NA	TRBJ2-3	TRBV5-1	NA	TGCGCCAGCAGCTTGGCCGGTGCAGATACGCAGTATTTT	CASSLAGADTQYF
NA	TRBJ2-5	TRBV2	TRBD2	TGTGCCAGCCGGGGGGTAGGAGAGACCCAGTACTTC	CASRGVGETQYF
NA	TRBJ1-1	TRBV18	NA	TGTGCCAGCTCCAGGGTAAACACTGAAGCTTTCTTT	CASSRVNTEAFF
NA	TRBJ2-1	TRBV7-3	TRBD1	TGTGCCAGCAGCTTAGTCGGGACAGCGAACAATGAGCAGTTCTTC	CASSLVGTANNEQFF
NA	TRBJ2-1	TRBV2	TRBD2	TGTGCCAGCAGTGGGGCGGGGGGAAGTAGCAATGAGCAGTTCTTC	CASSGAGGSSNEQFF
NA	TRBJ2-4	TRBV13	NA	TGTGCCAGCAGCTTAGGCCCTGAGTTGCGTTTGACCAAAAACATTCAGTACTTC	CASSLGPELRLTKNIQYF
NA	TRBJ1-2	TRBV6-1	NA	TGTGCCAGCAGTGAGAGGAACGACAGGATCTATGGCTACACCTTC	CASSERNDRIYGYTF
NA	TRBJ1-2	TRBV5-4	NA	TGTGCCAGCAGCTTGTTGGCGACAGAGGCTAACTATGGCTACACCTTC	CASSLLATEANYGYTF
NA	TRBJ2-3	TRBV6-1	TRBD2	TGTGCCAGCAGTGAACCGAGCGGGGGGTACACAGATACGCAGTATTTT	CASSEPSGGYTDTQYF
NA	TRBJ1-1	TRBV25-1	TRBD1	TGTGCCAGCAGTCCCGGACAGGCTAACACTGAAGCTTTCTTT	CASSPGQANTEAFF
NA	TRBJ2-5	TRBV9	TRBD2	TGTGCCAGCAGCGCCAGGGGGACTAGCGGGACCGGGACCCAAGAGACCCAGTACTTC	CASSARGTSGTGTQETQYF
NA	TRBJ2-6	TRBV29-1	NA	TGCAGCGTTGATTCGGGGTTTAGTCTCTCTGGGGCCAACGTCCTGACTTTC	CSVDSGFSLSGANVLTF
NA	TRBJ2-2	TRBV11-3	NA	NA	CASSLGFGAGELFF
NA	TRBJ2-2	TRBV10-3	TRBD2	TGTGCCATCCGAGGACTAGCGGGGGGCGGGGAGCTGTTTTTT	CAIRGLAGGGELFF